These 23 T cell receptor beta chains came from one sample sequenced in a study of shared clonotypes between healthy human individuals. TCRdb's table, derived via immunoSEQ multiplex PCR, lists solely in-frame clones and lacks some. The sample records fewer than 3 million clones, about 90% being singletons. Specimen: naive CD4+ T cells from PBMCs. Stated subset: CD45RA+ positively selected. The receptors were sampled from a man in his late teens or twenties in good health. Some clones in this sample may be carry-over from other donors' samples.

This clone appeared a few times. The chain couples TRBV28 to TRBJ1-5, with D unclear. CDR3 length: 14 residues. The V gene lost 1 base and the J gene lost 9 bases, with 13 bases spanning the gap. The germline V gene has CDR1 MDHEN and CDR2 SYDVKM. CDR3: CASSLSAGSRPQHF. Here the CDR3 DNA reads TGTGCCAGCAGTTTATCGGCAGGTTCACGGCCCCAGCATTTT. Full variable domain (rest looked up from reference TRBV28 and TRBJ1-5): DVKVTQSSRYLVKRTGEKVFLECVQDMDHENMFWYRQDPGLGLRLIYFSYDVKMKEKGDIPEGYSVSREKKERFSLILESASTNQTSMYLCASSLSAGSRPQHFGDGTRLSIL.

In the case of this clone: Distinct nucleotide sequences in the sample also encode this CDR3. The rearrangement links TRBV18 to TRBJ1-1, with 8 bases lining up with TRBD1. Losses at the gene ends were 6 bases for V and 4 bases for J; bases not matched to a gene: 1. The CDR3 runs 12 residues. Germline CDR1 KGHSH, CDR2 LQKENI. The CDR3 loop is CASSDRVTEAFF. CDR3 DNA sequence: TGTGCCAGCTCGGACAGGGTCACTGAAGCTTTCTTT.

This clone was seen a few times. The chain has TRBV7-2 and TRBJ1-1; maybe TRBD1 (6 bases). The ends were cut back, 3 bases at V and 2 bases at J, with 16 bases in the middle. Germline CDR1 SGHTA, CDR2 FQGNSA. This CDR3 is 16 amino acids long. CDR3 residues: CASSFFDRQGNTEAFF. The CDR3 nucleotides are TGTGCCAGCAGCTTCTTCGACAGGCAGGGTAACACTGAAGCTTTCTTT.

The V gene is TRBV2, the J gene TRBJ2-6; tentative D call: TRBD2 (5 bases). Trimming cost V 6 bases and J 2 bases, with 17 bases left between them. Germline V gives CDR1 SNHLY, CDR2 FYNNEI. The CDR3 is made up of 17 amino acids. CDR3 sequence: CASSPRARVAGANVLTF. CDR3 DNA sequence: TGTGCCAGCAGCCCCCGGGCGAGGGTTGCTGGGGCCAACGTCCTGACTTTC.

The chain carries TRBV1 and TRBJ1-4; the table's D call of TRBD1 was not tested on the DNA. TRBV1 is reported as a pseudogene. The CDR3 is made up of 16 amino acids. CDR3 sequence reads: CTSSQSGQGDGEKLFF. The CDR3 DNA reads as TGCACCAGCAGCCAGTCGGGGCAGGGGGATGGTGAAAAACTGTTTTTT.

This sequence joins TRBV28 and TRBJ2-5; the match to TRBD2 covers 14 bases. After removal of 5 bases from V and 2 bases from J, the junction contained 10 bases not matched to a gene. Germline V CDR1 and CDR2: MDHEN, SYDVKM. CDR3 length equals 18 residues. In DNA, the CDR3 is TGTGCCAGCAGTCCCCTCCGACTAGCGGGAGGGAGGCAAGAGACCCAGTACTTC. It translates to CASSPLRLAGGRQETQYF.

The chain employs TRBV7-2 and TRBJ2-7; 8 bases fit TRBD2. Germline CDR1 reads SGHTA; CDR2 reads FQGNSA. V trimming: 2 bases; J trimming: 5 bases; junction bases outside the gene matches: 5. The CDR3 is 14 amino acids. The CDR3 loop reads CASSLIGLAHEQYF. The CDR3 coding sequence is TGTGCCAGCAGCTTAATCGGACTAGCCCACGAGCAGTACTTC.

This sequence joins TRBV11-3 and TRBJ1-4; a weak D match, TRBD1 (5 bases). Germline V CDR1 and CDR2: SGHNT, YENEEA. The CDR3 is 13 residues long. V was shortened by 3 bases and J by 8 bases, with 10 bases between the two germline ends. CDR3 in amino acids: CASSFGQGEKLFF. As DNA, the CDR3 is TGTGCCAGCAGCTTTGGGCAGGGCGAAAAACTGTTTTTT.

A remark on this clone: The sample holds other DNA sequences that translate to the same CDR3. This chain's CDR3 is CASSFPGTGTYTF. CDR3 nucleotides: TGTGCCAGCAGTTTCCCCGGGACAGGGACCTACACCTTC. This chain uses TRBV28 with TRBJ1-2, with TRBD1 matching over 9 bases. The CDR3 runs 13 residues. The junction had 6 bases not matched to a gene; V was cut back by 3 bases and J by 10 bases. Germline V CDR1 and CDR2: MDHEN, SYDVKM.

This clone has a single count. The chain uses TRBV30 and TRBJ2-3; possible D gene TRBD1, 5 bases. CDR3 length equals 15 residues. Between the trimmed V and J ends, which lost 2 bases and 2 bases, there was a span of 14 bases. Germline loops: CDR1 GTSNPN, CDR2 SVGIG (reference sequence). The CDR3 region has the DNA TGTGCCTGGAGTTTAGGGTTGGGGCTCACAGATACGCAGTATTTT. Translating it yields CAWSLGLGLTDTQYF. The full variable domain, completed using reference TRBV30 and TRBJ2-3, is SQTIHQWPATLVQPVGSPLSLECTVEGTSNPNLYWYRQAAGRGLQLLFYSVGIGQISSEVPQNLSASRPQDRQFILSSKKLLLSDSGFYLCAWSLGLGLTDTQYFGPGTRLTVL.

The CDR3 loop reads CASSSPDSGASYEQYF. CDR3 bases: TGTGCCAGCAGTTCCCCGGACAGTGGGGCCTCCTACGAGCAGTACTTC. The rearrangement uses TRBV28 and TRBJ2-7; tentative D call: TRBD1 (6 bases). Germline loops: CDR1 MDHEN, CDR2 SYDVKM. The CDR3 covers 16 residues. Trimming cost V 4 bases and J 0 bases, with 16 bases left between them.

The gene calls are TRBV2 and TRBJ2-2, with 7 bases fitting TRBD1. From germline, CDR1 is SNHLY and CDR2 FYNNEI. This CDR3 is built from 14 residues. With 7 bases clipped from V and 2 bases from J, the junction kept 4 bases outside the gene matches. The CDR3 region has the DNA TGTGCCAGCAACAGGGGAAGCAACACCGGGGAGCTGTTTTTT. This codes for CASNRGSNTGELFF. Together with reference TRBV2 and TRBJ2-2, the CDR3 gives the full variable domain: EPEVTQTPSHQVTQMGQEVILRCVPISNHLYFYWYRQILGQKVEFLVSFYNNEISEKSEIFDDQFSVERPDGSNFTLKIRSTKLEDSAMYFCASNRGSNTGELFFGEGSRLTVL.

V is TRBV4-2 and J is TRBJ2-7; D could derive from TRBD1 or TRBD2 (5 bases each). Trimming removed 3 bases from V and 2 bases from J, with 14 bases in between. The CDR3 loop spans 15 amino acids. Germline-derived CDR1 and CDR2 are LGHNA and YNFKEQ. CDR3: CASSQTAGSPYEQYF. DNA of the CDR3: TGTGCCAGCAGCCAGACTGCAGGGAGCCCCTACGAGCAGTACTTC.

The chain links TRBV28 to TRBJ1-5, with 9 positions matching TRBD1. The CDR3 has 16 amino acids. From germline, CDR1 is MDHEN and CDR2 SYDVKM. V dropped 4 bases and J dropped 2; count of bases not matched to a gene: 6. In DNA, the CDR3 is TGTGCCAGCAGTTCAGTGGGACAGGGTGGCAATCAGCCCCAGCATTTT. Protein: CASSSVGQGGNQPQHF.

About this clone: Distinct nucleotide sequences in the sample also encode this CDR3. The chain links TRBV5-1 to TRBJ2-7, with a possible D match to TRBD1 (5 bases). Germline V gene lookup returns CDR1 SGHRS and CDR2 YFSETQ. V was clipped by 4 bases and J by 0 bases, with 11 bases between them. This CDR3 is built from 14 residues. The CDR3 bases are TGCGCCAGCAGCCGAACAGGAAGCTCCTACGAGCAGTACTTC. This gives the protein CASSRTGSSYEQYF.

The count of this clone is one. The J gene is TRBJ2-7, the V gene TRBV28, with D uncertain. CDR1 is MDHEN, CDR2 SYDVKM, per germline. V lost 1 base and J 5 bases, leaving 9 bases between the germline ends. There are 13 residues in the CDR3. CDR3 nucleotides: TGTGCCAGCAGTTTATCGTGGTCAAACGAGCAGTACTTC. Its protein product is CASSLSWSNEQYF.

The chain is built from TRBV19 and TRBJ2-2, with 9 bases fitting TRBD2. Germline trimming cut 5 bases from V and 3 bases from J; bases unmatched to any gene: 4. The CDR3 contains 15 residues. CDR1 and CDR2 (germline): LNHDA, SQIVND (reference sequence). For the CDR3, the DNA is TGTGCCAGTAGTGCATTAGCGGGAGACACCGGGGAGCTGTTTTTT. This codes for CASSALAGDTGELFF.

V is TRBV4-2 and J is TRBJ2-2; 14 bases line up with TRBD2. V trimming: 0 bases; J trimming: 6 bases; junction bases outside the gene matches: 3. This CDR3 comprises 17 residues. Germline CDR1 LGHNA, CDR2 YNFKEQ. In DNA, the CDR3 is TGTGCCAGCAGCCAAGATACGACTAGCGGGAGGGCCGGGGAGCTGTTTTTT. Translation gives CASSQDTTSGRAGELFF.

The V call is TRBV6-9, the J call TRBJ2-3; the D gene is possibly TRBD2 (7 bases). The CDR3 contains 14 residues. Germline V CDR1 and CDR2: MNHGY, SVAAGI. Trimming took 8 bases from V and 0 from J, leaving 12 bases between them. Here the CDR3 DNA reads TGTGCCAGCGGGGGGGGGCCTAGCACAGATACGCAGTATTTT. It specifies CASGGGPSTDTQYF.

The chain employs TRBV14 and TRBJ1-4; D perhaps matches TRBD1 (5 bases). Germline V CDR1 and CDR2: SGHDN, FVKESK. Trimming cost V 0 bases and J 6 bases, with 11 bases left between them. This CDR3 is built from 15 residues. The CDR3 DNA is TGTGCCAGCAGCCAAGAACCAGGGTGGGATGAAAAACTGTTTTTT. Its translation: CASSQEPGWDEKLFF.

The chain is built from TRBV7-2 and TRBJ2-3, with 8 positions matching TRBD2. This CDR3 comprises 16 residues. The junction had 8 bases not matched to a gene; V was cut back by 5 bases and J by 1 base. Germline V gene data show CDR1 as SGHTA and CDR2 as FQGNSA. CDR3 region: CASSPLAALRTDTQYF. The CDR3 coding sequence is TGTGCCAGCAGCCCACTAGCGGCTCTGCGCACAGATACGCAGTATTTT.

Comment on this clone: The same CDR3 can be traced to other DNA sequences in this sample. The chain is built from TRBV5-4 and TRBJ1-4; D remains unclear. Germline lookup yields CDR1 SGHNT and CDR2 YYREEE (reference sequence). The CDR3 runs to 15 residues. Trimming stripped 2 bases from V and 0 bases from J, with 8 bases between. In DNA form, the CDR3 reads TGTGCCAGCAGCTTTGGAGGCACAACTAATGAAAAACTGTTTTTT. This codes for CASSFGGTTNEKLFF.

In this sample, this clone turned up a few times. This sequence joins TRBV29-1 and TRBJ1-1; D uncertain. The CDR3 is made up of 12 amino acids. The V end was cut by 3 bases, the J end by 13 bases, with 18 bases between. Germline-derived CDR1 and CDR2 are SQVTM and ANQGSEA. Here the CDR3 DNA reads TGCAGCGTTGAGGATCTCACACTGAAGGGTTTCTTT. Encoded protein: CSVEDLTLKGFF.